Presented here are 9 T cell receptor beta chains from one specimen sequenced in a study of patients and donors after allogeneic stem cell transplantation. TCRdb itself ran the RT-PCR reads through MiXCR, one entry per CDR3 protein. The sample lists 150,000 or so distinct CDR3 sequences; 24% were seen once. The sample taken for sequencing was blood, either unsorted or a sorted T cell fraction (not recorded which). Receptors originate from a human donor who was either an allogeneic HSCT recipient or a stem cell or donor lymphocyte infusion donor (not recorded which). It is not recorded whose cells these are; they may come from a transplant donor.

This clonotype was seen a handful of times. The rearrangement links TRBV7-9 to TRBJ2-7; no clear D. Germline V gives CDR1 SEHNR, CDR2 FQNEAQ (reference sequence). V lost 5 bases to trimming and J lost 1 base, with 15 bases between them. CDR3 length equals 15 residues. CDR3 residues: CASSPGRPWSYEQYF. The CDR3 bases are TGTGCCAGCAGCCCGGGCAGGCCATGGTCCTACGAGCAGTACTTC.

This clonotype was recorded a few times. J is TRBJ2-3 and V is TRBV7-2; D ambiguous. This CDR3 has 14 amino acids. CDR1 and CDR2 (germline): SGHTA, FQGNSA. V lost 3 bases to trimming and J lost 1 base, with 8 bases between them. CDR3: CASSLGWGTDTQYF. CDR3 coding DNA: TGTGCCAGCAGCTTGGGGTGGGGCACAGATACGCAGTATTTT.

Points on this clonotype: One end of the junction fails to match germline, which may point to a read error. DNA of the CDR3: TGTGCCAGCAGTCAAGGTCCGGGACAAGGAAACATCATATATTTT. As protein: CASSQGPGQGNIIYF. The rearrangement uses TRBV3-1 and TRBJ1-3, with D possibly being TRBD1 (6 bases). CDR3 length: 15 residues. Germline CDR1 and CDR2: LGHDT and YNNKEL (reference sequence).

The chain joins TRBV12-3 or TRBV12-4 to TRBJ1-2; D uncertain. V was trimmed by 6 bases and J by 9 bases, leaving 20 bases between them. The CDR3 totals 14 residues. In DNA form, the CDR3 reads TGTGCCAGCAGCCGGGCCTTAACCTCATTACGCTACACCTTC. It yields the protein CASSRALTSLRYTF.

This clonotype was detected ten times or more. This chain joins TRBV6-5 and TRBJ1-2; 10 nucleotides line up with TRBD1. The CDR3 loop spans 14 amino acids. The J segment lost 8 bases and the V segment lost 6 bases, leaving 9 bases of the junction unmatched. In germline, CDR1 is MNHEY, CDR2 SVGAGI. CDR3 residues: CASSEDRGRIGYTF. The CDR3 bases are TGTGCCAGCAGCGAAGACAGGGGGCGTATCGGCTACACCTTC.

The chain uses TRBV30 and TRBJ2-7; weak D call: TRBD1 (5 bases). Deletions cut 2 bases from V and 1 base from J, with 12 bases between. Germline lookup yields CDR1 GTSNPN and CDR2 SVGIG (reference sequence). This CDR3 contains 14 residues. The CDR3 region has the DNA TGTGCCTGGAGTACAATTCAGGGTTCCTACGAGCAGTACTTC. This sequence encodes CAWSTIQGSYEQYF. The full variable domain, in which reference TRBV30 and TRBJ2-7 provide the parts outside the CDR3, is SQTIHQWPATLVQPVGSPLSLECTVEGTSNPNLYWYRQAAGRGLQLLFYSVGIGQISSEVPQNLSASRPQDRQFILSSKKLLLSDSGFYLCAWSTIQGSYEQYFGPGTRLTVT.

This chain uses TRBV5-1 with TRBJ1-1, with no clear D. The CDR3 covers 14 residues. Deletions cut 3 bases from V and 0 bases from J, with 9 bases between. Per the germline V gene, CDR1 is SGHRS and CDR2 is YFSETQ. This chain's CDR3 is CASSSLNLNTEAFF. In nucleotides, the CDR3 is TGCGCCAGCAGCTCCTTAAATCTGAACACTGAAGCTTTCTTT.

This clonotype was seen a few times. The chain combines TRBV3-1 with TRBJ2-7; TRBD2 aligns across 10 bases. J was trimmed by 11 bases and V by 0 bases; bases with no gene match: 16. The CDR3 spans 17 residues. CDR1 and CDR2 from the germline V gene are LGHDT and YNNKEL (reference sequence). The CDR3 loop reads CASSQEGLAGEASSKYF. CDR3 sequence (DNA): TGTGCCAGCAGCCAAGAAGGTCTAGCGGGAGAAGCTAGTAGTAAGTACTTC.

V and J are TRBV5-1 and TRBJ2-2; D is unresolved. The CDR3 covers 17 residues. V was cut by 4 bases and J by 4 bases, with 20 bases left in between. Germline CDR1 SGHRS, CDR2 YFSETQ. CDR3 in DNA: TGCGCCAGCAGCCTATACACCTGGACGCATTCCACCGGGGAGCTGTTTTTT. Protein product: CASSLYTWTHSTGELFF. Combining the CDR3 with reference TRBV5-1 and TRBJ2-2 gives the whole variable domain KAGVTQTPRYLIKTRGQQVTLSCSPISGHRSVSWYQQTPGQGLQFLFEYFSETQRNKGNFPGRFSGRQFSNSRSEMNVSTLELGDSALYLCASSLYTWTHSTGELFFGEGSRLTVL.